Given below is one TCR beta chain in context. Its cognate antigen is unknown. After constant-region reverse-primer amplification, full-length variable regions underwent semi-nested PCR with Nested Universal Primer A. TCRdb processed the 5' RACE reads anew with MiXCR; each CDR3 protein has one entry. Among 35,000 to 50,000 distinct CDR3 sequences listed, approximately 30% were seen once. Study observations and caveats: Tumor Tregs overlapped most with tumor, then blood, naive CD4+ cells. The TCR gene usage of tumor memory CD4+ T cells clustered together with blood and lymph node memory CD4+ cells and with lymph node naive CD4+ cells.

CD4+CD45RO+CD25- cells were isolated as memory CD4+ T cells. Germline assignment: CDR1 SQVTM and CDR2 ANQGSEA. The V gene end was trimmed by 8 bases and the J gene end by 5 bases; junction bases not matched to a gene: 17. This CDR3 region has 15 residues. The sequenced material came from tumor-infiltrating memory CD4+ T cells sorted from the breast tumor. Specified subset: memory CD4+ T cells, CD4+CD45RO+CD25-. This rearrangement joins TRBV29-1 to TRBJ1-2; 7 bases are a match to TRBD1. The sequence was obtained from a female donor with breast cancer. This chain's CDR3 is CSFGGTDEPGYGYTF. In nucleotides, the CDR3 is TGCAGCTTTGGCGGGACAGATGAACCGGGGTATGGCTACACCTTC.